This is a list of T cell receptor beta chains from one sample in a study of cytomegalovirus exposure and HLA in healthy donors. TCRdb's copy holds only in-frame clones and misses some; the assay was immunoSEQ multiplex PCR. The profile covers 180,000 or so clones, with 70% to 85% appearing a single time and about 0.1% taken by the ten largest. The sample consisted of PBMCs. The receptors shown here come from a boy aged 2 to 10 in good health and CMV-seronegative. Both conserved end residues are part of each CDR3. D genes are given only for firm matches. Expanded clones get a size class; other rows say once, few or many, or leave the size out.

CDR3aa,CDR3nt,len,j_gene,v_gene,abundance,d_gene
CASSLALGQGRGTEAFF,TGTGCCAGCAGCTTGGCCCTGGGACAGGGAAGGGGCACTGAAGCTTTCTTT,17,TRBJ1-1,TRBV5-4,-,TRBD1
CASSQGKAGNTEAFF,TGCGCCAGCAGCCAAGGGAAGGCGGGGAACACTGAAGCTTTCTTT,15,TRBJ1-1,TRBV4-1,-,-
CASSGPGTSGATDTQYF,TGTGCCAGCAGTGGCCCCGGGACTAGCGGGGCCACAGATACGCAGTATTTT,17,TRBJ2-3,TRBV27,-,TRBD2
CASSVGIAGSDTQYF,TGTGCCAGCAGCGTAGGCATAGCGGGTTCAGATACGCAGTATTTT,15,TRBJ2-3,TRBV9,-,TRBD2
CASSFGGGGPTYNEQFF,TGTGCCAGCAGCTTCGGGGGCGGGGGGCCAACCTACAATGAGCAGTTCTTC,17,TRBJ2-1,TRBV5-6,once,TRBD2
CASSVRENYGYTF,TGTGCCAGTAGTGTACGGGAAAACTATGGCTACACCTTC,13,TRBJ1-2,TRBV19,-,-
CASSKGGTAGADTQYF,TGTGCCAGCAGTAAGGGGGGGACGGCCGGGGCAGATACGCAGTATTTT,16,TRBJ2-3,TRBV27,-,-
CASGLVDSYGYTF,TGTGCTAGTGGTTTGGTAGACAGCTATGGCTACACCTTC,13,TRBJ1-2,TRBV12-5,-,-
CASRFAIRSNQPQHF,TGTGCAAGTCGCTTTGCGATTCGTAGCAATCAGCCCCAGCATTTT,15,TRBJ1-5,TRBV12-2,once,-
CAWGPLAGFYEQYF,TGTGCCTGGGGTCCTCTAGCGGGGTTCTACGAGCAGTACTTC,14,TRBJ2-7,TRBV30,-,TRBD2
CASSLSGTDTQYF,TGTGCCAGCAGCTTGTCTGGCACAGATACGCAGTATTTT,13,TRBJ2-3,TRBV11-3,-,-
CASSPRGSNYGYTF,TGTGCCAGCTCACCCAGGGGGTCTAACTATGGCTACACCTTC,14,TRBJ1-2,TRBV18,-,TRBD1
CASSFGEGTEAFF,TGTGCCAGCAGCTTTGGGGAGGGCACTGAAGCTTTCTTT,13,TRBJ1-1,TRBV7-3,-,-
CSVSPPGGAKETQYF,TGCAGCGTCTCCCCTCCGGGGGGGGCTAAAGAGACCCAGTACTTC,15,TRBJ2-5,TRBV29-1,-,TRBD2
CASSRTGTRQETQYF,TGTGCCAGCAGCAGGACCGGGACTAGGCAAGAGACCCAGTACTTC,15,TRBJ2-5,TRBV9,-,TRBD2
CASSHPWTIMFF,TGCGCCAGCAGCCACCCCTGGACTATTATGTTTTTT,12,TRBJ1-4,TRBV4-3,-,-
CASSLWGESYNEQFF,TGTGCCAGCAGTTTATGGGGGGAGTCCTACAATGAGCAGTTCTTC,15,TRBJ2-1,TRBV27,-,-
CASSSSRGGSPLHF,TGTGCCAGCTCTAGTTCAAGGGGGGGTTCACCCCTCCACTTT,14,TRBJ1-6,TRBV6-1,-,-
CASSLLEQETQYF,TGTGCCAGCAGCTTACTAGAGCAAGAGACCCAGTACTTC,13,TRBJ2-5,TRBV7-9,-,-
CASKGAPDTQYF,TGTGCCAGCAAGGGGGCCCCAGATACGCAGTATTTT,12,TRBJ2-3,TRBV27,once,TRBD1
CASSSGTAPGYTF,TGTGCCAGCAGTTCCGGGACTGCCCCTGGCTACACCTTC,13,TRBJ1-2,TRBV6-5,-,-
CASSLFPPARGEKLFF,TGTGCCAGCAGTTTATTCCCCCCGGCCCGGGGGGAAAAACTGTTTTTT,16,TRBJ1-4,TRBV27,-,-
CASSLGGGGNTIYF,TGCGCCAGCAGCTTGGGAGGAGGAGGAAACACCATATATTTT,14,TRBJ1-3,TRBV5-1,-,-
CASSLRDRGNGYTF,TGTGCCAGCAGTTTACGGGACAGGGGAAACGGCTACACCTTC,14,TRBJ1-2,TRBV6-5,-,TRBD1
CASSVNGGTINEQFF,TGTGCCAGCAGTGTTAACGGGGGTACCATAAATGAGCAGTTCTTC,15,TRBJ2-1,TRBV6-4,once,-
CASSLVIAGGGHFEQFF,TGTGCCAGCAGCTTAGTAATAGCGGGGGGGGGACACTTTGAGCAGTTCTTC,17,TRBJ2-1,TRBV11-3,-,TRBD2
CASSRPPGGSNTEAFF,TGTGCCAGCAGTCGGCCCCCAGGGGGCTCTAACACTGAAGCTTTCTTT,16,TRBJ1-1,TRBV6-6,-,TRBD1
CASSPPGRGGWDEQFF,TGTGCCAGCAGCCCGCCGGGGCGGGGGGGCTGGGATGAGCAGTTCTTC,16,TRBJ2-1,TRBV7-3,-,TRBD2
CASSLAGNTGELFF,TGTGCCAGCAGCTTAGCAGGGAACACCGGGGAGCTGTTTTTT,14,TRBJ2-2,TRBV13,-,-
CASNPSTGQGYGYTF,TGTGCCAGCAACCCTTCCACGGGACAGGGTTATGGCTACACCTTC,15,TRBJ1-2,TRBV6-1,-,TRBD1
CASSLAGDIQYF,TGTGCCAGCAGCTTAGCGGGGGACATTCAGTACTTC,12,TRBJ2-4,TRBV13,-,-
CASSLAGGRIDTQYF,TGTGCCAGCAGCTTAGCGGGGGGGCGCATAGATACGCAGTATTTT,15,TRBJ2-3,TRBV7-3,-,TRBD2